The 20 T cell receptor beta chains presented below share a single source sample, sequenced in a study of blood T cell repertoires in COVID-19. The repertoire was sequenced with immunoSEQ multiplex PCR; TCRdb's copy has only in-frame clones and lacks some. This table holds about 93,000 clones, around 90% found once. The sequencing sample was made of peripheral blood. The receptor source for this set is a human donor with active COVID-19. The donor label of this sample is uncertain.

The chain employs TRBV19 and TRBJ2-5, with 8 nucleotides matching TRBD2. Trimming removed 1 base from V and 1 base from J; junction bases left unmatched: 5. This CDR3 region has 16 residues. Germline V gives CDR1 LNHDA, CDR2 SQIVND (reference sequence). The CDR3, as DNA: TGTGCCAGTAGTATAGTCCAGCGGGGGCCCCAAGAGACCCAGTACTTC. Translating it yields CASSIVQRGPQETQYF.

The chain couples TRBV7-2 to TRBJ1-2; TRBD1 is a possible D gene (5 bases). This CDR3 contains 13 residues. Germline V CDR1 and CDR2: SGHTA, FQGNSA. V gave up 5 bases and J gave up 1 base, with 8 bases separating them. The CDR3 sequence: CASSEGVNYGYTF. The CDR3 DNA sequence: TGTGCCAGCAGCGAAGGGGTTAACTATGGCTACACCTTC. Full variable domain (missing parts from reference TRBV7-2 and TRBJ1-2): GAGVSQSPSNKVTEKGKDVELRCDPISGHTALYWYRQSLGQGLEFLIYFQGNSAPDKSGLPSDRFSAERTGGSVSTLTIQRTQQEDSAVYLCASSEGVNYGYTFGSGTRLTVV.

This clone has only one observation. The chain has TRBV20-1 and TRBJ2-7; D call uncertain. CDR1 and CDR2 (germline): DFQATT, SNEGSKA (reference sequence). The CDR3 consists of 11 residues. V lost 4 bases to trimming and J lost 6 bases, with 10 bases between them. CDR3 DNA: TGCAGTGCTAAAATCTTCTCCGAGCAGTACTTC. Protein sequence: CSAKIFSEQYF.

This clone was recorded a few times. The chain combines TRBV27 with TRBJ1-1; D is unclear. The CDR3 has 16 amino acids. V was shortened by 2 bases and J by 5 bases, with 18 bases between the two germline ends. From germline, CDR1 is MNHEY and CDR2 SMNVEV (reference sequence). This CDR3 reads CASSLGSPGMGTEAFF. Written as DNA, the CDR3 is TGTGCCAGCAGTTTAGGTTCCCCGGGGATGGGGACTGAAGCTTTCTTT.

V and J are TRBV10-2 and TRBJ2-3, with unresolved D. The CDR3 is 12 amino acids. The germline V gene encodes CDR1 WSHSY and CDR2 SAAADI. V lost 6 bases, J lost 0 bases, and 4 bases lay in between. CDR3 coding DNA: TGCGCCAGCAGGTCTAGCACAGATACGCAGTATTTT. Encoded protein: CASRSSTDTQYF.

This rearrangement joins TRBV5-1 to TRBJ2-4; D is ambiguous. Trimming took 0 bases from V and 0 from J, leaving 13 bases between them. Per germline, CDR1 SGHRS and CDR2 YFSETQ. CDR3 size: 17 residues. The chain's CDR3 is CASSLVGSLLAKNIQYF. DNA for the CDR3: TGCGCCAGCAGCTTGGTGGGCAGCCTGCTAGCCAAAAACATTCAGTACTTC.

A few counts support this clone. The chain employs TRBV6-1 and TRBJ2-4, with TRBD1 matching over 8 bases. Germline V gene lookup returns CDR1 MNHNS and CDR2 SASEGT. The CDR3 is made up of 17 amino acids. The junction had 12 bases not matched to a gene; V was cut back by 0 bases and J by 8 bases. The DNA of the CDR3 is TGTGCCAGCAGTGAAGCAGGGACAGGCCTTCCTGTCGACATTCAGTACTTC. It is translated as CASSEAGTGLPVDIQYF.

The gene calls are TRBV4-1 and TRBJ1-1; 7 bases are shared with TRBD1. This CDR3 has 15 amino acids. With 3 bases clipped from V and 5 bases from J, the junction kept 9 bases outside the gene matches. The germline CDR1 and CDR2 sequences are MGHRA and YSYEKL. The CDR3 protein is CASSQRDRAGTEAFF. CDR3 nucleotides: TGCGCCAGCAGCCAGCGAGACAGGGCCGGGACTGAAGCTTTCTTT.

The chain recombines TRBV14 with TRBJ2-3; 11 bases are shared with TRBD2. The CDR3 contains 20 residues. With 2 bases clipped from V and 1 base from J, the junction kept 14 bases outside the gene matches. Germline V gene lookup returns CDR1 SGHDN and CDR2 FVKESK. The CDR3 sequence: CASSQLRGPSGGIRTDTQYF. CDR3 in DNA: TGTGCCAGCAGCCAATTACGAGGGCCTAGCGGGGGGATACGCACAGATACGCAGTATTTT. Together with reference TRBV14 and TRBJ2-3, the CDR3 gives the full variable domain: EAGVTQFPSHSVIEKGQTVTLRCDPISGHDNLYWYRRVMGKEIKFLLHFVKESKQDESGMPNNRFLAERTGGTYSTLKVQPAELEDSGVYFCASSQLRGPSGGIRTDTQYFGPGTRLTVL.

The J gene is TRBJ2-5, the V gene TRBV6-1, with 7 nucleotides matching TRBD2. The CDR3 has 16 amino acids. The V gene's germline CDR1 is MNHNS and CDR2 SASEGT. The trim removed 0 bases at V and 1 base at J, leaving 5 bases unmatched. The CDR3 DNA follows: TGTGCCAGCAGTGAAGCGCTTCGCGGGGGCCAAGAGACCCAGTACTTC. Protein: CASSEALRGGQETQYF.

V usage is TRBV7-8 and J usage is TRBJ1-1; 8 bases align to TRBD1. In germline, CDR1 is SGHVS, CDR2 FQNEAQ. The V segment lost 2 bases and the J segment 0 bases; nucleotides outside the gene matches: 8. The CDR3 is 17 amino acids. CDR3: CASSLTTGAALNTEAFF. The CDR3 DNA is TGTGCCAGCAGCTTAACGACAGGGGCCGCCTTGAACACTGAAGCTTTCTTT.

This clone is a singleton in its sample. This chain links TRBV2 with TRBJ2-4, with D tentatively TRBD2 (5 bases). The CDR3 consists of 14 residues. Trimming took off 7 bases at V and 0 bases at J, with 10 bases between the two ends. CDR1 is SNHLY, CDR2 FYNNEI, per germline. The CDR3 DNA follows: TGTGCCAGCAATCACGGGGAAGCCAAAAACATTCAGTACTTC. This codes for CASNHGEAKNIQYF. Filled out from reference TRBV2 and TRBJ2-4, the complete variable domain reads EPEVTQTPSHQVTQMGQEVILRCVPISNHLYFYWYRQILGQKVEFLVSFYNNEISEKSEIFDDQFSVERPDGSNFTLKIRSTKLEDSAMYFCASNHGEAKNIQYFGAGTRLSVL.

V gene TRBV2 combines with J gene TRBJ1-2, with D perhaps TRBD1 (5 bases). Trimming shortened V by 3 bases and J by 4 bases, and 9 bases separated the two germline ends. The CDR3 is made up of 13 amino acids. CDR1 is SNHLY and CDR2 is FYNNEI in the germline V gene. Written as DNA, the CDR3 is TGTGCCAGCAGTGACAAGACAGTCTATGGCTACACCTTC. Translated: CASSDKTVYGYTF.

The chain is built from TRBV2 and TRBJ2-1; a weak D match, TRBD1 (6 bases). V was pared by 7 bases and J by 7 bases, with 20 bases between. Germline assignment: CDR1 SNHLY and CDR2 FYNNEI. The CDR3 has 15 residues. CDR3 coding DNA: TGTGCCAGCACTTCCGACAGGCGGGCTGGTAATGAGCAGTTCTTC. This sequence encodes CASTSDRRAGNEQFF.

This clone came up a few times. The gene calls are TRBV4-1 and TRBJ2-5, with 11 bases identical to TRBD1. Germline lookup yields CDR1 MGHRA and CDR2 YSYEKL. The length of the CDR3 is 17 residues. The V and J ends lost 0 bases and 5 bases, in that order; junction bases with no gene match: 8. The chain's CDR3 is CASSQDSGTGGRETQYF. The DNA for the CDR3 is TGCGCCAGCAGCCAAGACTCCGGGACAGGGGGTCGGGAGACCCAGTACTTC.

The chain couples TRBV4-3 to TRBJ1-1; no reliable D call. The CDR3 contains 15 residues. Germline V gene data show CDR1 as LGHNA and CDR2 as YSLEER. V dropped 5 bases and J dropped 0 bases, with 13 bases sitting between them. This CDR3 is CASSSPAGMNTEAFF. In nucleotides, the CDR3 is TGCGCCAGCAGCTCTCCCGCGGGCATGAACACTGAAGCTTTCTTT.

The chain joins TRBV11-2 to TRBJ2-5; a weak D match, TRBD2 (6 bases). The germline V and J ends were trimmed by 5 bases and 9 bases, with 10 bases remaining between them. Germline loops: CDR1 SGHAT, CDR2 FQNNGV. This CDR3 has 11 residues. CDR3 DNA sequence: TGTGCCAGCAGCCTCTCGGGGGCCCAGTACTTC. Translated: CASSLSGAQYF.

The chain uses TRBV5-1 and TRBJ2-5; 9 bases are a match to TRBD2. Per germline, CDR1 SGHRS and CDR2 YFSETQ. Losses at the gene ends were 1 base for V and 1 base for J; bases not matched to a gene: 5. The CDR3 is 16 amino acids. The CDR3 here is CASSLQSAGGQETQYF. In DNA, the CDR3 is TGCGCCAGCAGCTTGCAGTCAGCGGGGGGCCAAGAGACCCAGTACTTC.

The gene calls are TRBV6-2 or TRBV6-3 and TRBJ1-6, with TRBD1 matching over 8 bases. Germline V gene lookup returns CDR1 MNHEY and CDR2 SVGEGT. After removal of 4 bases from V and 4 bases from J, the junction contained 6 bases not matched to a gene. The CDR3 is 16 residues long. As DNA, the CDR3 is TGTGCCAGCAGTTCCCAGGACAGGGAATATAATTCACCCCTCCACTTT. Translation: CASSSQDREYNSPLHF.

The chain couples TRBV5-5 to TRBJ2-1; 11 nucleotides agree with TRBD2. Trimming cost V 0 bases and J 6 bases; bases outside gene matches: 8. Germline assignment: CDR1 SGHKS and CDR2 YYEKEE (reference sequence). CDR3 size: 17 residues. The CDR3 spells CASSLVLAGGMGNEQFF. CDR3 sequence (DNA): TGTGCCAGCAGCTTGGTGCTAGCGGGGGGAATGGGCAATGAGCAGTTCTTC.